These 6 T cell receptor beta chains originate from one sample sequenced in a study of shared clonotypes between healthy human individuals. Some clones are missing from TCRdb's copy, which holds only in-frame ones; the method was immunoSEQ multiplex PCR. The sample has about 79,000 clones, under 65% seen once. The sequencing sample was made of memory CD8+ T cells sorted from blood. The subset denotes: CD45RO+ cells pooled with CCR7-negative TemRA cells. These TCRs come from a man younger than 45 in good health.

This clone came up once. The gene calls are TRBV29-1 and TRBJ2-1, with 12 positions matching TRBD2. CDR3 size: 16 residues. Germline V gene data show CDR1 as SQVTM and CDR2 as ANQGSEA. V shed 0 bases, J shed 7 bases, and the junction held 7 bases outside the gene matches. The CDR3 coding sequence is TGCAGCGTTGAAGAAAGACTAGCGGGGGCTGAGAATGAGCAGTTCTTC. It translates to CSVEERLAGAENEQFF.

The V and J genes are TRBV5-1 and TRBJ2-4; TRBD2 is a possible D gene (6 bases). This CDR3 is 18 amino acids long. V was trimmed by 0 bases and J by 3 bases, leaving 19 bases between them. Germline V gene data show CDR1 as SGHRS and CDR2 as YFSETQ. CDR3 DNA: TGCGCCAGCAGCTTGGGCGGGTATCCCGGGAGAGGCAAAAACATTCAGTACTTC. Encoded protein: CASSLGGYPGRGKNIQYF.

The chain combines TRBV7-9 with TRBJ2-1; 8 bases line up with TRBD2. CDR1 and CDR2 from the germline V gene are SEHNR and FQNEAQ (reference sequence). The J segment lost 3 bases and the V segment lost 7 bases, leaving 11 bases of the junction unmatched. The CDR3 runs 16 residues. In nucleotides, the CDR3 is TGTGCCAGCACCCGGCTAAGCGGGAGTTACTACAATGAGCAGTTCTTC. Translated: CASTRLSGSYYNEQFF.

This rearrangement joins TRBV25-1 to TRBJ2-5; 10 bases are a match to TRBD2. With 2 bases clipped from V and 3 bases from J, the junction kept 3 bases outside the gene matches. The CDR3 sequence is 15 residues long. The germline gives CDR1 MGHDK, CDR2 SYGVNS. CDR3 sequence: CASSETGLAEETQYF. CDR3 sequence (DNA): TGTGCCAGCAGTGAAACAGGACTAGCGGAAGAGACCCAGTACTTC.

The chain is built from TRBV7-6 and TRBJ2-1, with 8 positions matching TRBD1. The CDR3 is 15 amino acids. Germline V gene sequence: CDR1 SGHVS, CDR2 FNYEAQ. V was clipped by 5 bases and J by 7 bases; unmatched bases: 10. The CDR3 coding sequence is TGTGCCAGCAGCAATCTACAGGGGGTCTTTAATGAGCAGTTCTTC. Translated: CASSNLQGVFNEQFF.

The chain uses TRBV5-6 and TRBJ2-5; TRBD2 might be the D (6 bases). V was trimmed by 0 bases and J by 6 bases, leaving 15 bases between them. The germline gives CDR1 SGHDT, CDR2 YYEEEE. The CDR3 runs to 15 residues. The CDR3 reads CASSLGMGRGKTQYF. As DNA, the CDR3 is TGTGCCAGCAGCTTGGGGATGGGCCGCGGGAAGACCCAGTACTTC.